This TCR beta chain stems from a study of T cell responses to AZD1222 COVID-19 vaccine. Between the trimmed V and J ends, which lost 2 bases and 3 bases, there was a span of 19 bases. The CDR3 is 17 residues long. Per germline, CDR1 LGHNA and CDR2 YNFKEQ. Study-wide points: Spike-wide coverage was observed for vaccine-associated CD4 TCRs, with dominant responses at 160-218 and 743-854. The donor group comprised mostly white British people and more females; the analysis possibly underestimated clonal diversity. Just 5 to 7 people given AZD1222 tested seropositive at baseline.

The assay was immunoSEQ multiplex PCR, and TCRdb's table has in-frame clones only and misses some. The repertoire holds around 130,000 clones, with around 90% as singletons. Worth noting for this clone: Its antigen is as yet unknown.

The chain couples TRBV4-2 to TRBJ1-2, with D perhaps TRBD1 (5 bases). This specimen consisted of peripheral blood, obtained 28 days after the second AZD1222 dose. This sequence was found in an adult who received the AZD1222 COVID-19 vaccine. The CDR3: CASSQIPGLSNDYGYTF. In DNA form, the CDR3 reads TGTGCCAGCAGCCAAATCCCGGGACTGAGCAACGACTATGGCTACACCTTC.